A single sample is the source of the 29 T cell receptor beta chains below, sequenced in a study of shared clonotypes between healthy human individuals. This table comes from immunoSEQ multiplex PCR, and its TCRdb copy is limited to in-frame clones, with some not included. The sample holds under 650,000 clones, 90% to 96% seen once. The specimen was naive CD4+ T cells sorted from blood. The sample's subset: CD45RA+ positively selected. The receptors shown here come from a woman in her twenties or thirties in good health.

V is TRBV5-1 and J is TRBJ1-3, with D possibly being TRBD1 (6 bases). Trimming took off 2 bases at V and 0 bases at J, with 18 bases between the two ends. CDR3 length equals 18 residues. The germline gives CDR1 SGHRS, CDR2 YFSETQ. The CDR3 DNA follows: TGCGCCAGCAGCTTCCGGGGGCCCTCCGACAGCTCTGGAAACACCATATATTTT. Amino acid sequence: CASSFRGPSDSSGNTIYF.

V usage is TRBV19 and J usage is TRBJ2-7; D perhaps matches TRBD1 (6 bases). This CDR3 region has 16 residues. Germline V gene sequence: CDR1 LNHDA, CDR2 SQIVND (reference sequence). Trimming removed 5 bases from V and 3 bases from J, with 20 bases in between. The CDR3 loop is CASSRVPGTKFYEQYF. CDR3 DNA sequence: TGTGCCAGTAGTCGAGTCCCCGGGACAAAATTCTACGAGCAGTACTTC.

The V and J genes are TRBV5-1 and TRBJ2-1, with TRBD2 as a possible D gene (6 bases). The ends were cut back, 0 bases at V and 2 bases at J, with 12 bases in the middle. The CDR3 has 16 residues. Germline V CDR1 and CDR2: SGHRS, YFSETQ. CDR3 in amino acids: CASSLAPGLTYNEQFF. In nucleotides, the CDR3 is TGCGCCAGCAGCTTGGCCCCGGGACTTACCTACAATGAGCAGTTCTTC. Combining the CDR3 with reference TRBV5-1 and TRBJ2-1 gives the whole variable domain KAGVTQTPRYLIKTRGQQVTLSCSPISGHRSVSWYQQTPGQGLQFLFEYFSETQRNKGNFPGRFSGRQFSNSRSEMNVSTLELGDSALYLCASSLAPGLTYNEQFFGPGTRLTVL.

The rearrangement joins TRBV7-2 to TRBJ2-1; 7 bases are shared with TRBD2. CDR1 SGHTA and CDR2 FQGNSA come from the germline V gene. The CDR3 is made up of 16 amino acids. The V segment lost 2 bases and the J segment 8 bases; nucleotides outside the gene matches: 12. The CDR3 DNA reads TGTGCCAGCAGCTTATATAGTACTAGCGATAACTATGAGCAGTTCTTC. This codes for CASSLYSTSDNYEQFF.

V and J are TRBV5-1 and TRBJ2-6; D gene ambiguous. The CDR3 is 15 amino acids. V was shortened by 4 bases and J by 2 bases, with 10 bases between the two germline ends. Germline CDR1 is SGHRS and CDR2 is YFSETQ. The CDR3 coding sequence is TGCGCCAGCAGCCCCTATACAACTGGGGCCAACGTCCTGACTTTC. Translation: CASSPYTTGANVLTF.

This clone appeared once. The genes are TRBV6-6 and TRBJ2-5, with 9 bases identical to TRBD1. The CDR3 is made up of 14 amino acids. The V segment lost 5 bases and the J segment 5 bases; nucleotides outside the gene matches: 6. Germline V gives CDR1 MNHNY, CDR2 SVGAGI (reference sequence). The CDR3 nucleotides are TGTGCCAGCAGTACAACAGGGGGCCGGGAGACCCAGTACTTC. Residues: CASSTTGGRETQYF.

The count of this clone is one. V gene TRBV6-6 combines with J gene TRBJ2-5; D may be TRBD2 (5 bases). In germline, CDR1 is MNHNY, CDR2 SVGAGI (reference sequence). This CDR3 region has 13 residues. The V and J ends lost 5 bases and 2 bases respectively, with 9 bases between them. The DNA for the CDR3 is TGTGCCAGCAGTCCCTCGGGACAAGAGACCCAGTACTTC. Translation: CASSPSGQETQYF.

This rearrangement joins TRBV28 to TRBJ2-7, with D perhaps matching TRBD1 (5 bases). The CDR3 consists of 14 residues. Trimming took off 6 bases at V and 11 bases at J, with 23 bases between the two ends. The V gene's germline CDR1 is MDHEN and CDR2 SYDVKM. CDR3 residues: CASRETAIFTKEYF. In DNA form, the CDR3 reads TGTGCCAGCAGGGAGACAGCGATATTTACAAAGGAGTACTTC.

The DNA for the CDR3 is TGTGCCAGCGGTGGGGACCTAGCGGGTAGCGGAGATACGCAGTATTTT. This translates into CASGGDLAGSGDTQYF. The J gene is TRBJ2-3, the V gene TRBV28; 8 nucleotides agree with TRBD2. The CDR3 is 16 amino acids. Germline CDR1 reads MDHEN; CDR2 reads SYDVKM. Germline trimming cut 8 bases from V and 5 bases from J; bases unmatched to any gene: 15.

This clone appeared once. The rearrangement links TRBV29-1 to TRBJ1-5; the D is unclear. Germline CDR1 is SQVTM and CDR2 is ANQGSEA. CDR3 length: 12 residues. Trimming shortened V by 7 bases and J by 1 base, and 8 bases separated the two germline ends. The CDR3 bases are TGCAGCGCCATAGTAAGCAATCAGCCCCAGCATTTT. This gives the protein CSAIVSNQPQHF.

The chain joins TRBV29-1 to TRBJ2-1; D unclear. Trimming took off 5 bases at V and 9 bases at J, with 14 bases between the two ends. This CDR3 comprises 12 residues. The germline V gene has CDR1 SQVTM and CDR2 ANQGSEA. The CDR3 region is CSVRASGGEQFF. DNA of the CDR3: TGCAGCGTTCGGGCTAGTGGTGGTGAGCAGTTCTTC.

The chain joins TRBV28 to TRBJ1-2, with no clear D. This CDR3 is 15 amino acids long. The germline V gene encodes CDR1 MDHEN and CDR2 SYDVKM. Between the trimmed V and J ends, which lost 2 bases and 7 bases, there was a span of 17 bases. The CDR3 here is CASSLEGLALLGYTF. The CDR3 DNA sequence: TGTGCCAGCAGTTTAGAAGGGTTGGCCTTGCTTGGCTACACCTTC.

The V gene is TRBV9, the J gene TRBJ2-1; D is possibly TRBD2 (6 bases). The CDR3 is 15 residues long. V was trimmed by 0 bases and J by 7 bases, leaving 14 bases between them. From germline, CDR1 is SGDLS and CDR2 YYNGEE. As DNA, the CDR3 is TGTGCCAGCAGCGTAGGCTCGGGAGTGGGTAATGAGCAGTTCTTC. Encoded protein: CASSVGSGVGNEQFF.

CDR3 loop: CASWRQSHGYTF. DNA of the CDR3: TGTGCCAGCTGGAGACAGTCTCATGGCTACACCTTC. The chain joins TRBV2 to TRBJ1-2; D may be TRBD1 (5 bases). This CDR3 spans 12 amino acids. The ends were cut back, 8 bases at V and 6 bases at J, with 13 bases in the middle. Germline CDR1 and CDR2: SNHLY and FYNNEI. The entire variable domain, with the rest obtained from reference TRBV2 and TRBJ1-2, is as follows: EPEVTQTPSHQVTQMGQEVILRCVPISNHLYFYWYRQILGQKVEFLVSFYNNEISEKSEIFDDQFSVERPDGSNFTLKIRSTKLEDSAMYFCASWRQSHGYTFGSGTRLTVV.

This clone has a single count. The chain recombines TRBV10-1 with TRBJ1-1; the D is unclear. Trimming left V 6 bases short and J 4 bases short, with 15 bases between. The CDR3 runs to 14 residues. Germline CDR1 and CDR2: WNHNN and SYGVQD (reference sequence). The CDR3 reads CASSISTRGTEAFF. As DNA, the CDR3 is TGCGCCAGCAGCATCTCCACCCGTGGCACTGAAGCTTTCTTT.

The chain couples TRBV9 to TRBJ2-1; tentative D call: TRBD1 (6 bases). The CDR3 length is 16 residues. The germline CDR1 and CDR2 sequences are SGDLS and YYNGEE. V was shortened by 4 bases and J by 6 bases, with 20 bases between the two germline ends. The CDR3 DNA follows: TGTGCCAGCAGCCCTTTTCCGGGACAAAAAAGCAATGAGCAGTTCTTC. Protein product: CASSPFPGQKSNEQFF.

This chain joins TRBV6-1 and TRBJ2-3; D is uncertain. Germline V lookup: CDR1 MNHNS, CDR2 SASEGT. V lost 6 bases to trimming and J lost 8 bases, with 12 bases between them. The CDR3 has 12 residues. The CDR3: CASSHVPGTQYF. The CDR3 DNA reads as TGTGCCAGCAGCCACGTCCCGGGTACGCAGTATTTT.

V gene TRBV5-1 combines with J gene TRBJ2-1, with 7 positions matching TRBD2. Germline-derived CDR1 and CDR2 are SGHRS and YFSETQ. The CDR3 has 13 amino acids. V lost 4 bases and J lost 5; bases outside the gene matches: 3. The CDR3 DNA reads TGCGCCAGCAGCCCACTAGCGAACAATGAGCAGTTCTTC. Its translation is CASSPLANNEQFF. The complete variable domain, with remaining parts taken from reference TRBV5-1 and TRBJ2-1, reads KAGVTQTPRYLIKTRGQQVTLSCSPISGHRSVSWYQQTPGQGLQFLFEYFSETQRNKGNFPGRFSGRQFSNSRSEMNVSTLELGDSALYLCASSPLANNEQFFGPGTRLTVL.

The chain recombines TRBV18 with TRBJ2-2; D unresolved. The CDR3 covers 16 residues. Trimming shortened V by 4 bases and J by 0 bases, and 12 bases separated the two germline ends. Germline CDR1 and CDR2: KGHSH and LQKENI. CDR3 bases: TGTGCCAGCTCACTGGTAGACTCCTCGAACACCGGGGAGCTGTTTTTT. It translates to CASSLVDSSNTGELFF.

This chain uses TRBV19 with TRBJ1-3; tentative D call: TRBD1 (6 bases). The germline V gene has CDR1 LNHDA and CDR2 SQIVND (reference sequence). Trimming cost V 5 bases and J 0 bases, with 8 bases left between them. The CDR3 runs to 14 residues. The CDR3 DNA reads as TGTGCCAGTAGTGGACAGATCTCTGGAAACACCATATATTTT. Residues: CASSGQISGNTIYF.

The genes are TRBV5-1 and TRBJ2-6, with 11 bases fitting TRBD1. J lost 1 base, V lost 2 bases, and 8 bases had no gene match. This CDR3 contains 19 residues. Germline V lookup: CDR1 SGHRS, CDR2 YFSETQ. The CDR3 here is CASSLDGQGAFSGANVLTF. The DNA of the CDR3 is TGCGCCAGCAGCTTAGACGGACAGGGGGCTTTTTCTGGGGCCAACGTCCTGACTTTC. Looking up the rest from reference TRBV5-1 and TRBJ2-6 gives the full variable domain: KAGVTQTPRYLIKTRGQQVTLSCSPISGHRSVSWYQQTPGQGLQFLFEYFSETQRNKGNFPGRFSGRQFSNSRSEMNVSTLELGDSALYLCASSLDGQGAFSGANVLTFGAGSRLTVL.

The chain couples TRBV7-9 to TRBJ2-7; TRBD2 aligns across 12 bases. The germline gives CDR1 SEHNR, CDR2 FQNEAQ (reference sequence). J was trimmed by 5 bases and V by 5 bases; bases with no gene match: 4. The CDR3 extends over 14 amino acids. The CDR3 is CASSRLAGDNEQYF. The DNA for the CDR3 is TGTGCCAGCAGCCGACTAGCGGGAGATAACGAGCAGTACTTC.

This chain links TRBV18 with TRBJ2-1; D remains ambiguous. V was clipped by 3 bases and J by 9 bases, with 9 bases between them. Germline-derived CDR1 and CDR2 are KGHSH and LQKENI. The CDR3 loop spans 12 amino acids. The CDR3 DNA sequence: TGTGCCAGCTCACCTAGTTCCTTTGAGCAGTTCTTC. Amino acid sequence: CASSPSSFEQFF.

Notes on this clone: This sample also contains other DNA sequences that code for the same CDR3. The rearrangement uses TRBV19 and TRBJ2-1; D gene ambiguous. The CDR3 is 12 residues long. Germline values: CDR1 LNHDA, CDR2 SQIVND (reference sequence). Trimming removed 3 bases from V and 0 bases from J, with 0 bases in between. CDR3 amino acids: CASSISYNEQFF. The DNA for the CDR3 is TGTGCCAGTAGTATCTCCTACAATGAGCAGTTCTTC.

Here the CDR3 reads CASSSYYEQYF. The DNA for the CDR3 is TGTGCCAGCAGCTCCTACTACGAGCAGTACTTC. The chain couples TRBV14 to TRBJ2-7; the D is unclear. Trimming removed 5 bases from V and 3 bases from J, with 5 bases in between. The germline V gene has CDR1 SGHDN and CDR2 FVKESK. The CDR3 contains 11 residues.

V gene TRBV11-2 combines with J gene TRBJ2-3, with D unclear. Between the trimmed V and J ends, which lost 1 base and 4 bases, there was a span of 3 bases. This CDR3 is 12 amino acids long. Germline CDR1 is SGHAT and CDR2 is FQNNGV. CDR3 sequence: CASSLAADTQYF. The CDR3 region has the DNA TGTGCCAGCAGCTTAGCCGCAGATACGCAGTATTTT. The whole variable domain, remainder taken from reference TRBV11-2 and TRBJ2-3, is EAGVAQSPRYKIIEKRQSVAFWCNPISGHATLYWYQQILGQGPKLLIQFQNNGVVDDSQLPKDRFSAERLKGVDSTLKIQPAKLEDSAVYLCASSLAADTQYFGPGTRLTVL.

V and J are TRBV29-1 and TRBJ2-3; the D is unclear. The CDR3 extends over 17 amino acids. The germline V gene encodes CDR1 SQVTM and CDR2 ANQGSEA. The V end was cut by 4 bases, the J end by 4 bases, with 24 bases between. CDR3 sequence: CSVVGLDLLGQADTQYF. DNA of the CDR3: TGCAGCGTTGTAGGGCTCGACCTCCTTGGCCAGGCAGATACGCAGTATTTT.

V and J are TRBV23-1 and TRBJ2-5; D could derive from TRBD1 or TRBD2 (5 bases each). The J call is doubtful: the DNA matches TRBJ2-7 better. TRBV23-1 is placed among ORFs of uncertain function. The CDR3 sequence is 12 residues long. The CDR3 DNA is TGCGCCAGCACCGGGGCCGCCTACGAGCAGTACTTC. As protein: CASTGAAYEQYF.

V gene TRBV10-3 combines with J gene TRBJ1-1; D gene ambiguous. The ends were cut back, 3 bases at V and 3 bases at J, with 14 bases in the middle. CDR1 and CDR2 (germline): ENHRY, SYGVKD. The length of the CDR3 is 15 residues. The CDR3 DNA reads TGTGCCATCAGTGATGGGCGGGGTGGGGACACTGAAGCTTTCTTT. This translates into CAISDGRGGDTEAFF.